This T cell receptor (beta chain) stems from a study of CD4 T cell repertoires in COVID-19 (dated by TCRdb to the early 2020s). Study-wide context: To analyze cross-reactivity, CFSE-low cells were expanded with IL-2 for roughly nine days and then labeled again and restimulated with spike proteins from other coronaviruses. In COVID-19-recovered individuals, the study described naturally processed CD4+ T cell responses to SARS-CoV-2 spike and nucleoprotein and used TCR Vbeta sequencing to evaluate clonal composition. In three recovered individuals, the researchers analyzed the TCR Vbeta repertoire of SARS-CoV-2-reactive T cells at the subset level. Points the paper makes about the study in general: Between roughly 7 and 28% of SARS-CoV-2 clonotypes were also detected in secondary cultures stimulated with SARS-CoV and/or HKU1 spike, a finding consistent with cross-reactivity. Several of the most expanded SARS-CoV-2-reactive clonotypes were shared between two or all three memory subsets, suggesting intraclonal diversification.

Memory T cell samples that were not cultured were sequenced immediately after ex vivo isolation. CD4+ total memory, central memory, effector memory and circulating T follicular helper cells were isolated from peripheral blood mononuclear cells. Regarding this clone: Its cognate antigen has yet to be identified. Base qualities were left out, and no much larger clone turns up one base away.

Preparation of the library involved the immunoSEQ multiplex PCR assay. Concerning the study's data processing: The Chao-Jaccard similarity index and counts of shared clonotypes were used to quantify repertoire overlap between subsets. The source is immuneACCESS, and TCRdb retained only in-frame sequences with V and J called. Part of the clones is not carried over; for the studies checked, unresolved V genes explain less than half of this, and the remainder is unexplained. That table is the source of V, J and clone size, and D and trimming were worked out from the DNA. The sample contains about 22,000 clones, 80% to 90% of them found a single time. The ten top clones hold around 0.63% of the sample. The cysteine opens and the phenylalanine closes a CDR3 of 14 amino acids. The read is trimmed to its CDR3 DNA, 42 bases read in frame from base 1. As encoded in the germline V gene, CDR1 is SQVTM while CDR2 is ANQGSEA. V is cut back by 0 bases and J by 5 bases, with 6 bases in the junction unmatched.

This TCR was recovered from a human donor who had COVID-19. Specimen: central memory CD4+ T cells from blood, collected before the COVID-19 pandemic. The label giving this sample's cell subset or site can be read as: CD4+ T central memory cells. This receptor chain uses TRBV29-1 and TRBJ2-7; 8 bases in the junction line up with TRBD2. The nucleotide sequence is TGCAGCGTTGAAGACCGGGGACTAGGTAACGAGCAGTACTTC. It codes for CSVEDRGLGNEQYF.